Presented here are 6 T cell receptor beta chains from one specimen sequenced in a study of T-cell memory formation after mild COVID-19. One entry per CDR3 protein, called by TCRdb with MiXCR from the 5' RACE reads. The sample contains about 200,000 distinct CDR3 sequences, around 17% of which appear only once. Sequencing used PBMCs or a T cell subset sorted from them (not recorded which). All receptors come from an adult woman who had mild COVID-19 (a few samples of this study predate the infection). Cell type and time point are not known.

This clonotype appeared a few times. The genes are TRBV7-2 and TRBJ2-1; D might be TRBD1 or TRBD2, each matching 5 bases. The CDR3 loop spans 13 amino acids. Trimming left V 4 bases short and J 9 bases short, with 13 bases between. Germline lookup yields CDR1 SGHTA and CDR2 FQGNSA. The CDR3 DNA reads TGTGCCAGCAGCTGGGACCCGATGTCTGAGCAGTTCTTC. Protein product: CASSWDPMSEQFF.

The genes are TRBV27 and TRBJ2-7; no firm D call. Germline values: CDR1 MNHEY, CDR2 SMNVEV (reference sequence). V was trimmed by 2 bases and J by 0 bases, leaving 14 bases between them. CDR3 length: 16 residues. The CDR3 DNA follows: TGTGCCAGCAGTTTAACTCGGTACTATAGCTCCTACGAGCAGTACTTC. Translating it yields CASSLTRYYSSYEQYF.

This clonotype was observed many times. The chain joins TRBV29-1 to TRBJ2-1; tentative D call: TRBD2 (5 bases). The V gene lost 8 bases and the J gene lost 3 bases, with 20 bases spanning the gap. Germline values: CDR1 SQVTM, CDR2 ANQGSEA. The CDR3 runs to 15 residues. CDR3 residues: CSLLEGGYSYNEQFF. The CDR3 nucleotides are TGCAGCCTCCTTGAGGGCGGGTATAGCTACAATGAGCAGTTCTTC.

In its sample, this clonotype was seen a few times. The chain has TRBV7-8 and TRBJ2-1; 9 nucleotides line up with TRBD1. The V and J ends lost 5 bases and 7 bases, in that order; junction bases with no gene match: 6. Germline V gene data show CDR1 as SGHVS and CDR2 as FQNEAQ. This CDR3 has 14 amino acids. CDR3 coding DNA: TGTGCCAGCAGCACACAGGGGGCGCAAAATGAGCAGTTCTTC. Its translation is CASSTQGAQNEQFF.

This clonotype was picked up a small number of times. The rearrangement joins TRBV5-1 to TRBJ1-2; D may be TRBD1 (5 bases). V was clipped by 3 bases and J by 2 bases, with 14 bases between them. CDR1 and CDR2 (germline): SGHRS, YFSETQ. The CDR3 spans 15 residues. CDR3 amino acids: CASSSGGGANYGYTF. CDR3 sequence (DNA): TGCGCCAGCAGCTCCGGCGGGGGAGCCAACTATGGCTACACCTTC.

This clonotype was found a few times. The CDR3 coding sequence is TGTGCCAGCAGCCAACCAGAGGGCGAGCAGTACTTC. It encodes CASSQPEGEQYF. The V call is TRBV4-2, the J call TRBJ2-7; maybe TRBD2 (5 bases). Germline CDR1 LGHNA, CDR2 YNFKEQ. The CDR3 sequence is 12 residues long. V was clipped by 2 bases and J by 6 bases, with 8 bases between them.